These 32 T cell receptor beta chains came from one sample sequenced in a study of blood T cell repertoires in COVID-19. Libraries were prepared by immunoSEQ multiplex PCR; TCRdb keeps only in-frame clonotypes and omits some of them. The data show approximately 100,000 clones, 84% seen once. Sequencing input: peripheral blood. These receptors were obtained from a woman in her fifties or sixties with acute or convalescent COVID-19.

This chain connects TRBV7-9 to TRBJ1-2; a weak D match, TRBD1 (5 bases). V lost 5 bases, J lost 0 bases, and 16 bases lay in between. Germline V gene data show CDR1 as SEHNR and CDR2 as FQNEAQ (reference sequence). This CDR3 has 16 amino acids. CDR3 sequence (DNA): TGTGCCAGCAGCATACCAGGGTATGGAACTAACTATGGCTACACCTTC. The encoded protein is CASSIPGYGTNYGYTF. The full variable domain, with the rest looked up from reference TRBV7-9 and TRBJ1-2, is DTGVSQNPRHKITKRGQNVTFRCDPISEHNRLYWYRQTLGQGPEFLTYFQNEAQLEKSRLLSDRFSAERPKGSFSTLEIQRTEQGDSAMYLCASSIPGYGTNYGYTFGSGTRLTVV.

V gene TRBV5-4 combines with J gene TRBJ2-3; D uncertain. Germline V gives CDR1 SGHNT, CDR2 YYREEE (reference sequence). The CDR3 covers 13 residues. V lost 2 bases to trimming and J lost 0 bases, with 4 bases between them. The CDR3 region is CASSFGSTDTQYF. CDR3 sequence (DNA): TGTGCCAGCAGCTTCGGGAGCACAGATACGCAGTATTTT.

The rearrangement uses TRBV7-6 and TRBJ1-4; TRBD1 aligns across 11 bases. V lost 1 base to trimming and J lost 11 bases; unmatched junction nucleotides: 3. The germline V gene has CDR1 SGHVS and CDR2 FNYEAQ. This CDR3 spans 14 amino acids. The DNA of the CDR3 is TGTGCCAGCAGCTTAGGGACAGGGGGCCCCAAACTGTTTTTT. Translation gives CASSLGTGGPKLFF.

The V call is TRBV3-1 (or the pseudogene TRBV3-2), the J call TRBJ2-2; D not certain. This CDR3 has 14 residues. With 0 bases removed from V and 6 bases from J, the gap between germline ends came to 8 bases. Germline values: CDR1 LGHDT, CDR2 YNNKEL (reference sequence). The CDR3 DNA reads TGTGCCAGCAGCCAAGATCGTGGGCCCGGGGAGCTGTTTTTT. Translation gives CASSQDRGPGELFF.

The gene calls are TRBV18 and TRBJ2-6, with 7 positions matching TRBD1. J was trimmed by 0 bases and V by 4 bases; bases with no gene match: 6. CDR1 and CDR2 (germline): KGHSH, LQKENI. The CDR3 loop spans 17 amino acids. CDR3 residues: CASSRDSYSSGANVLTF. DNA for the CDR3: TGTGCCAGCTCACGGGACAGCTACAGCTCTGGGGCCAACGTCCTGACTTTC. The full variable domain, with the rest looked up from reference TRBV18 and TRBJ2-6, is NAGVMQNPRHLVRRRGQEARLRCSPMKGHSHVYWYRQLPEEGLKFMVYLQKENIIDESGMPKERFSAEFPKEGPSILRIQQVVRGDSAAYFCASSRDSYSSGANVLTFGAGSRLTVL.

This chain links TRBV7-6 with TRBJ1-5, with D unclear. The V and J ends lost 1 base and 4 bases respectively, with 11 bases between them. The V gene's germline CDR1 is SGHVS and CDR2 FNYEAQ. CDR3 length equals 15 residues. The CDR3 is CASSLDEGFNQPQHF. The CDR3, as DNA: TGTGCCAGCAGCTTAGATGAGGGCTTTAATCAGCCCCAGCATTTT.

The chain employs TRBV4-1 and TRBJ1-4, with 7 positions matching TRBD1. V gave up 3 bases and J gave up 6 bases; unmatched junction bases: 4. CDR3 length: 14 amino acids. CDR1 and CDR2 from the germline V gene are MGHRA and YSYEKL. The CDR3 DNA follows: TGCGCCAGCAGCCAGGGACAGATGGATGAAAAACTGTTTTTT. Amino acids: CASSQGQMDEKLFF.

The chain joins TRBV27 to TRBJ2-7; D not certain. Looked up from germline, CDR1 is MNHEY and CDR2 is SMNVEV (reference sequence). CDR3 length equals 16 residues. V was cut by 4 bases and J by 0 bases, with 16 bases left in between. CDR3 DNA sequence: TGTGCCAGCAGTTCCCCTAGTGAAAGAGGCTCCTACGAGCAGTACTTC. Protein sequence: CASSSPSERGSYEQYF.

This chain links TRBV3-1 (or the pseudogene TRBV3-2) with TRBJ1-2; D perhaps matches TRBD1 (5 bases). The CDR3 runs 15 residues. The germline V gene has CDR1 LGHDT and CDR2 YNNKEL (reference sequence). The V end lost 2 bases, the J end lost 4 bases, and 14 bases lay between the germline ends. CDR3 protein: CASSQNQGVRYGYTF. The CDR3 DNA is TGTGCCAGCAGCCAAAATCAGGGCGTTCGCTATGGCTACACCTTC.

The chain couples TRBV2 to TRBJ1-5; no definite D call. CDR1 is SNHLY, CDR2 FYNNEI, per germline. Deletions cut 1 base from V and 0 bases from J, with 7 bases between. The CDR3 consists of 15 residues. As DNA, the CDR3 is TGTGCCAGCAGTGAAGACCGGAGTAGCAATCAGCCCCAGCATTTT. Protein sequence: CASSEDRSSNQPQHF. Drawing the rest from reference TRBV2 and TRBJ1-5, the complete variable domain is EPEVTQTPSHQVTQMGQEVILRCVPISNHLYFYWYRQILGQKVEFLVSFYNNEISEKSEIFDDQFSVERPDGSNFTLKIRSTKLEDSAMYFCASSEDRSSNQPQHFGDGTRLSIL.

This clone was recorded many times. The chain couples TRBV4-1 to TRBJ2-5; 7 nucleotides agree with TRBD2. The V gene's germline CDR1 is MGHRA and CDR2 YSYEKL. V was clipped by 0 bases and J by 5 bases; unmatched bases: 12. The CDR3 length is 17 residues. CDR3 loop: CASSQDWAAGLGETQYF. CDR3 DNA: TGCGCCAGCAGCCAAGATTGGGCAGCCGGACTAGGGGAGACCCAGTACTTC.

The gene calls are TRBV9 and TRBJ2-1, with D possibly TRBD1 on 5 matching bases. The CDR3 is 15 amino acids. Germline CDR1 and CDR2: SGDLS and YYNGEE. Between the trimmed V and J ends, which lost 1 base and 9 bases, there was a span of 17 bases. DNA for the CDR3: TGTGCCAGCAGCGTACAGGGTCAGGTTCAGGGTGAGCAGTTCTTC. It codes for CASSVQGQVQGEQFF.

The genes are TRBV25-1 and TRBJ1-2, with D possibly being TRBD1 (5 bases). The CDR3 sequence is 14 residues long. Per the germline V gene, CDR1 is MGHDK and CDR2 is SYGVNS. V gave up 3 bases and J gave up 1 base, with 9 bases separating them. CDR3 in DNA: TGTGCCAGCAGTGACGTAGGGGATAACTATGGCTACACCTTC. Translating gives CASSDVGDNYGYTF.

V is TRBV11-2 and J is TRBJ1-1, with 10 bases identical to TRBD1. CDR1 and CDR2 from the germline V gene are SGHAT and FQNNGV. V shed 6 bases and J 5 bases; nucleotides not matched to a gene: 9. This CDR3 contains 15 residues. CDR3 sequence reads: CASRSLRDRGTEAFF. CDR3 nucleotides: TGTGCCAGCAGGTCCCTCCGGGACAGGGGAACTGAAGCTTTCTTT.

The rearrangement uses TRBV29-1 and TRBJ1-2; 10 nucleotides match TRBD1. Losses at the gene ends were 4 bases for V and 3 bases for J; bases not matched to a gene: 2. CDR1 and CDR2 (germline): SQVTM, ANQGSEA. The CDR3 has 13 amino acids. Here the CDR3 reads CSVGQGADYGYTF. CDR3 nucleotide sequence: TGCAGCGTTGGACAGGGGGCGGACTATGGCTACACCTTC. Combining the CDR3 with reference TRBV29-1 and TRBJ1-2 gives the whole variable domain SAVISQKPSRDICQRGTSLTIQCQVDSQVTMMFWYRQQPGQSLTLIATANQGSEATYESGFVIDKFPISRPNLTFSTLTVSNMSPEDSSIYLCSVGQGADYGYTFGSGTRLTVV.

CDR3 loop: CSATGQENTEAFF. The DNA of the CDR3 is TGCAGCGCGACGGGACAGGAGAACACTGAAGCTTTCTTT. This sequence joins TRBV29-1 and TRBJ1-1; 8 bases map to TRBD1. Germline CDR1 reads SQVTM; CDR2 reads ANQGSEA. V was pared by 7 bases and J by 1 base, with 5 bases of the junction left unmatched. The CDR3 sequence is 13 residues long.

The V call is TRBV2, the J call TRBJ2-7; the D gene is possibly TRBD1 (7 bases). From germline, CDR1 is SNHLY and CDR2 FYNNEI. The CDR3 covers 15 residues. The germline V and J ends were trimmed by 6 bases and 2 bases, with 17 bases remaining between them. CDR3 protein: CASSPGGTRPYEQYF. In nucleotides, the CDR3 is TGTGCCAGCAGCCCAGGGGGGACAAGACCCTACGAGCAGTACTTC.

The J gene is TRBJ1-4, the V gene TRBV18; possibly TRBD1 for D (6 bases). The CDR3 is made up of 15 amino acids. Trimming cost V 2 bases and J 8 bases, with 15 bases left between them. CDR1 KGHSH and CDR2 LQKENI come from the germline V gene. CDR3 nucleotide sequence: TGTGCCAGCTCACCAGAAGTAGTCAGGGGCGAAAAACTGTTTTTT. Protein sequence: CASSPEVVRGEKLFF.

V is TRBV7-9 and J is TRBJ1-6, with D tentatively TRBD1 (5 bases). CDR1 SEHNR and CDR2 FQNEAQ come from the germline V gene (reference sequence). The length of the CDR3 is 14 residues. The germline V and J ends were trimmed by 5 bases and 5 bases, with 10 bases remaining between them. Here the CDR3 reads CASSRTLDNSPLHF. CDR3 DNA: TGTGCCAGCAGCAGGACACTTGATAATTCACCCCTCCACTTT.

The chain recombines TRBV7-2 with TRBJ2-5; TRBD1 agrees at 8 bases. V lost 4 bases to trimming and J lost 5 bases; unmatched junction nucleotides: 3. Germline CDR1 SGHTA, CDR2 FQGNSA. CDR3 length equals 13 residues. The CDR3 here is CASSSTGVETQYF. The CDR3, as DNA: TGTGCCAGCAGCTCGACAGGGGTTGAGACCCAGTACTTC.

The CDR3 DNA reads as TGTGCCAGCAGCCAACGACTCCAAACTAACAATGAGCAGTTCTTC. Amino acids: CASSQRLQTNNEQFF. The chain links TRBV7-8 to TRBJ2-1; no firm D call. The ends were cut back, 5 bases at V and 5 bases at J, with 16 bases in the middle. This CDR3 is built from 15 residues. Germline CDR1 is SGHVS and CDR2 is FQNEAQ.

The chain has TRBV6-5 and TRBJ1-4, with TRBD1 matching over 8 bases. Germline assignment: CDR1 MNHEY and CDR2 SVGAGI. The CDR3 spans 15 residues. J lost 5 bases, V lost 5 bases, and 7 bases had no gene match. The chain's CDR3 is CASSPLQGENEKLFF. The CDR3 coding sequence is TGTGCCAGCAGTCCTTTACAGGGGGAAAATGAAAAACTGTTTTTT.

The rearrangement uses TRBV7-8 and TRBJ1-1; no clear D. The germline CDR1 and CDR2 sequences are SGHVS and FQNEAQ. CDR3 length: 13 amino acids. V was cut by 1 base and J by 7 bases, with 10 bases left in between. Written as DNA, the CDR3 is TGTGCCAGCAGCTTAGGGGCAGATAATGAAGCTTTCTTT. Encoded protein: CASSLGADNEAFF.

The J gene is TRBJ1-6, the V gene TRBV12-5, with a possible D match to TRBD1 (6 bases). Germline V gene sequence: CDR1 LGHNT, CDR2 FRNRAP. V was cut by 3 bases and J by 5 bases, with 11 bases left in between. This CDR3 contains 15 residues. The CDR3 loop is CASGLGQQNNSPLHF. The CDR3 DNA is TGTGCTAGTGGTTTAGGACAGCAAAATAATTCACCCCTCCACTTT.

This clone was seen a few times. The V call is TRBV19, the J call TRBJ1-2, with D possibly matching TRBD1 (5 bases). Germline loops: CDR1 LNHDA, CDR2 SQIVND (reference sequence). V lost 7 bases, J lost 4 bases, and 28 bases lay in between. The CDR3 totals 18 residues. CDR3 coding DNA: TGTGCCAGTACCAAAGGCAGGGTCAACACGCCCGGGGGCTATGGCTACACCTTC. Amino acid sequence: CASTKGRVNTPGGYGYTF.

V usage is TRBV2 and J usage is TRBJ2-7; D is uncertain. Germline loops: CDR1 SNHLY, CDR2 FYNNEI. The CDR3 contains 11 residues. V was pared by 5 bases and J by 7 bases, with 9 bases between. The CDR3 here is CASSHAAEQYF. For the CDR3, the DNA is TGTGCCAGCAGTCACGCGGCGGAGCAGTACTTC.

This chain joins TRBV29-1 and TRBJ2-1; D perhaps matches TRBD2 (6 bases). The CDR3 covers 12 residues. Germline V gives CDR1 SQVTM, CDR2 ANQGSEA. The V gene lost 5 bases and the J gene lost 4 bases, with 9 bases spanning the gap. The CDR3 coding sequence is TGCAGCGTTATTGGGGGGTACAATGAGCAGTTCTTC. It translates to CSVIGGYNEQFF.

The gene calls are TRBV10-3 and TRBJ2-1; possibly TRBD1 for D (6 bases). Germline V gene sequence: CDR1 ENHRY, CDR2 SYGVKD. With 6 bases removed from V and 3 bases from J, the gap between germline ends came to 15 bases. There are 15 residues in the CDR3. CDR3 sequence reads: CAIRAGTPGYNEQFF. CDR3 DNA: TGTGCCATCAGGGCCGGGACACCTGGCTACAATGAGCAGTTCTTC.

The chain's CDR3 is CAWNPGLAGVTDTQYF. CDR3 DNA: TGTGCCTGGAATCCGGGACTAGCGGGAGTCACAGATACGCAGTATTTT. The chain uses TRBV30 and TRBJ2-3; 14 bases are shared with TRBD2. CDR3 size: 16 residues. The germline CDR1 and CDR2 sequences are GTSNPN and SVGIG (reference sequence). Losses at the gene ends were 4 bases for V and 2 bases for J; bases not matched to a gene: 5.

The chain carries TRBV2 and TRBJ2-7, with 10 bases that match TRBD2. Losses at the gene ends were 5 bases for V and 0 bases for J; bases not matched to a gene: 19. Germline V CDR1 and CDR2: SNHLY, FYNNEI. The CDR3 length is 20 residues. This CDR3 reads CASSSIVTSGASSGSYEQYF. In DNA form, the CDR3 reads TGTGCCAGCAGTTCCATCGTAACTAGCGGGGCTTCCTCGGGCTCCTACGAGCAGTACTTC.

The chain employs TRBV6-1 and TRBJ2-5, with 8 bases that match TRBD2. Germline CDR1 reads MNHNS; CDR2 reads SASEGT. The CDR3 covers 13 residues. V shed 3 bases and J 13 bases; nucleotides not matched to a gene: 10. CDR3 protein: CASSEERGSPPYF. DNA for the CDR3: TGTGCCAGCAGTGAGGAGCGGGGGTCTCCTCCGTACTTC.

CDR3 in amino acids: CSVVKRGSTDTQYF. The CDR3 DNA follows: TGCAGCGTTGTAAAGCGGGGGAGCACAGATACGCAGTATTTT. The chain employs TRBV29-1 and TRBJ2-3, with 8 bases fitting TRBD2. CDR1 SQVTM and CDR2 ANQGSEA come from the germline V gene. The CDR3 length is 14 residues. With V trimmed by 4 bases and J by 0 bases, 3 bases remained unmatched.